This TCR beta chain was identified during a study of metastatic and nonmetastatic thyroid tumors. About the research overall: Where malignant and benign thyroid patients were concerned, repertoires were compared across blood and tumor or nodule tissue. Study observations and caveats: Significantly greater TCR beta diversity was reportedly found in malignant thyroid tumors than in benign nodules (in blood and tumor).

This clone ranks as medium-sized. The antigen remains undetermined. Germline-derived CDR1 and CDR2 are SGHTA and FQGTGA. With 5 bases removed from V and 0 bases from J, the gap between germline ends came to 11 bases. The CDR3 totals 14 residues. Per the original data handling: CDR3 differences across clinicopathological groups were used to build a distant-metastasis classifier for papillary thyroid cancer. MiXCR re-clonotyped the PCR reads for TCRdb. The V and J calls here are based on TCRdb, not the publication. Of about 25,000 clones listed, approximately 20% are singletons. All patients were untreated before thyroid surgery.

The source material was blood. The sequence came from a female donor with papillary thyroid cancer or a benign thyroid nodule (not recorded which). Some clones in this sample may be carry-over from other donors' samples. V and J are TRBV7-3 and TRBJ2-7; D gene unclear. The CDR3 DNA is TGTGCCAGCAGCCCATCCCAGGCCTCCTACGAGCAGTACTTC. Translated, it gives CASSPSQASYEQYF.